This T cell receptor (beta chain) appears in the sequencing data of a study of blood T cell repertoires in COVID-19. At the level of the study: PBMCs, B-cell-depleted T cells, or T cells provided the cDNA or gDNA that made up the material.

Authors' processing steps: Researchers report that nucleated cell counts were estimated from reference gene primer amplification. The assay was immunoSEQ multiplex PCR, and TCRdb's table has in-frame clones only and misses some. The DNA gave D and trimming, while V, J and clone size come from that table. The sample lists more than 100,000 clones, approximately 87% seen once, with less than 30% in the top ten. The CDR3 sequence is 14 residues long. Trimming pared 8 bases from V and 4 bases from J, leaving 18 bases between. Germline V CDR1 and CDR2: SQVTM, ANQGSEA. The chain employs TRBV29-1 and TRBJ1-5; D is possibly TRBD1 (5 bases). The sequenced sample consisted of peripheral blood. The TCR was taken from a woman between 65 and 79 years old with acute or convalescent COVID-19. CDR3 DNA: TGCAGCCCGTACCGACAGTCTCCAAATCAGCCCCAGCATTTT. Its translation is CSPYRQSPNQPQHF.